The present entry profiles one T cell receptor (beta chain) with its context. Antigen unknown. Investigators reverse transcribed all isolated RNA, so they sequenced expressed TCRB transcripts. Measured with immunoSEQ multiplex PCR; TCRdb has only the in-frame clones, and not every one. This table holds some 350,000 clones, approximately 12% found once. This record belongs to a study of beta chain features in type 1 diabetes. Study in general: Healthy donors and patients showed comparable age, gender and cell yields. Study results and limitations: The study found moderately but significantly shorter TCRB CDR3s in all four CD4+ subsets of Type 1 diabetes patients. Lower insertion and higher deletion counts appeared at VDJ junctions in type 1 diabetes patients.

Deletions cut 1 base from V and 7 bases from J, with 14 bases between. Germline CDR1 and CDR2: SGDLS and YYNGEE. This CDR3 spans 15 amino acids. Every donor had blood drawn once into heparin, 90 to 150 mL on average. Via the markers CD45RO/CCR7/CD25/CD127/CD95/CD27, stem cell-like memory, regulatory, central memory and naive CD4+ cells were sorted. The sequencing sample was made of naive CD4+ T cells from blood. This receptor was identified in a woman aged 18-35 years with type 1 diabetes. This sequence joins TRBV9 and TRBJ2-2; D remains ambiguous. The CDR3 protein is CASSVLSSMVGELFF. The CDR3 coding sequence is TGTGCCAGCAGCGTATTGTCTAGTATGGTCGGGGAGCTGTTTTTT.